This TCR beta chain was recorded in a study of CD8+ T cells in alopecia areata. About the study: The share of scalp area affected provided the severity score for treated patients.

The CDR3 extends over 13 amino acids. Germline lookup yields CDR1 LGHNA and CDR2 YNFKEQ. Between the trimmed V and J ends, which lost 3 bases and 3 bases, there was a span of 9 bases. cDNA serving as the sequencing template came from extracted, reverse transcribed RNA. Here immunoSEQ multiplex PCR was the method, and the copy in TCRdb shows in-frame clones only, minus some. Here the sample spans approximately 150,000 clones, 50% to 75% being singletons. Noted treatment: oral pan-JAK inhibitor, 5-10 mg twice daily. Obtained from alopecia areata patients were lesional scalp punch biopsies along with peripheral blood. Comments on this clone: Its specificity is unknown.

Overall study findings and caveats: In scalp and blood during tofacitinib, many expanded lesional clones persisted. Among the top 100, expanded CD8+ clones, as well as scalp clonality, were significantly decreased by tofacitinib.

V gene TRBV4-2 combines with J gene TRBJ2-7; D ambiguous. The source material was CD4+ T cells sorted from blood, sampled at approximately week 60, from a patient treated with tofacitinib. The sequence came from a human donor with alopecia areata. Written as DNA, the CDR3 is TGTGCCAGCAGCCAGAGACACCTCTACGAGCAGTACTTC. Its translation is CASSQRHLYEQYF.